This T cell receptor beta chain appears in the sequencing data of a study of blood T cell repertoires in COVID-19. Background on the study: Spain, Italy and the United States supplied samples that represented acute and convalescent COVID-19.

As concerns this clone: The same CDR3 is also encoded by other DNA sequences in this sample.

TCRdb keeps only in-frame clones here, not all; method: immunoSEQ multiplex PCR. The sample yields approximately 450,000 clones, 80% to 90% seen once. With 4 bases removed from V and 5 bases from J, the gap between germline ends came to 10 bases. CDR3 size: 14 residues. Germline V lookup: CDR1 SGHRS, CDR2 YFSETQ. This TCR was sampled from a man aged 25 to 40 who had recovered from COVID-19. V and J are TRBV5-1 and TRBJ1-6, with D perhaps matching TRBD1 (5 bases). The sequencing sample was made of PBMCs or T cells enriched from blood (not recorded which). CDR3 nucleotide sequence: TGCGCCAGCAGCGCCGGGACTGATAATTCACCCCTCCACTTT. Protein product: CASSAGTDNSPLHF.